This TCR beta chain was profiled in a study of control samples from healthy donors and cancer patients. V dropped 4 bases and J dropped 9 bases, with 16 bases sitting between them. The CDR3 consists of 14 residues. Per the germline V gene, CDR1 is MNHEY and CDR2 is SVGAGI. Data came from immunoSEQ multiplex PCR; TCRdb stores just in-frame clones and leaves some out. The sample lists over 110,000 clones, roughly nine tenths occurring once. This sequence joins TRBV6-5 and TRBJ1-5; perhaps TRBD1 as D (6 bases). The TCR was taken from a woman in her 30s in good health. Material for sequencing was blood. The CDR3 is CASSLGHASGPQHF. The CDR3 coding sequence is TGTGCCAGCAGTTTGGGACATGCATCAGGGCCCCAGCATTTT.